The rows below give T cell receptor beta chains drawn from one sample of a study of cytomegalovirus exposure and HLA in healthy donors. The repertoire was sequenced with immunoSEQ multiplex PCR; TCRdb's copy has only in-frame clones and lacks some. Of about 140,000 clones listed, 61% are singletons. Sequencing used PBMCs. All receptors derive from a male donor in good health and CMV-seronegative. Both conserved end residues are part of each CDR3. D genes are given only for firm matches. The size of a clone is reported for some rows only, either as once, few or many, or as a class for expanded clones.

few	TRBV5-6	TRBJ1-2	-	TGTGCCAGCAGCTTGGATCAGGGCGACCTCTATGGCTACACCTTC	CASSLDQGDLYGYTF
-	TRBV18	TRBJ2-1	TRBD1	TGTGCCAGCTCACCAAAGGGGACCCGGGGACAGGGGGGCTACAATGAGCAGTTCTTC	CASSPKGTRGQGGYNEQFF
-	TRBV9	TRBJ1-2	-	TGTGCCAGCAGCGAAAGAGCTAACTATGGCTACACCTTC	CASSERANYGYTF
few	TRBV5-1	TRBJ2-2	TRBD1	TGCGCCAGCAGCTGGACAGGGGTCACCGGGGAGCTGTTTTTT	CASSWTGVTGELFF
-	TRBV28	TRBJ2-1	-	TGTGCCAGCAGTTCCGGGACAAATGATGAGCAGTTCTTC	CASSSGTNDEQFF
few	TRBV7-7	TRBJ1-4	-	TGTGCCAGCAGCCCCGAAGGGGCGGCTAATGAAAAACTGTTTTTT	CASSPEGAANEKLFF
-	TRBV10-1	TRBJ2-3	-	TGCGCCAGCAGTGAATCAATAGATACGCAGTATTTT	CASSESIDTQYF
-	TRBV7-2	TRBJ2-1	TRBD1	TGTGCCAGCAGCAGTGACAGGGTCGATGAGCAGTTCTTC	CASSSDRVDEQFF
-	TRBV5-6	TRBJ1-2	-	TGTGCCAGCAGCTCGGAACGGAGCGGCTACACCTTC	CASSSERSGYTF
-	TRBV15	TRBJ2-3	-	TGTGCCACCAGCAGAGGCGGGGCAGATACGCAGTATTTT	CATSRGGADTQYF
-	TRBV9	TRBJ2-7	TRBD1	TGTGCCAGCAGCTCTTGGGACAGCTCCTACGAGCAGTACTTC	CASSSWDSSYEQYF
few	TRBV4-1	TRBJ2-3	-	TGCGCCAGCCTTCCGGGGGTAGGGGGCACAGATACGCAGTATTTT	CASLPGVGGTDTQYF
few	TRBV4-1	TRBJ1-2	-	TGCGCCCGCAGCCAAGGGTTGACAGGTACTAACTATGGCTACACCTTC	CARSQGLTGTNYGYTF
-	TRBV29-1	TRBJ2-5	TRBD2	TGCAGCGTACCCGACGGGGGGGGCTTTGTCGAGACCCAGTACTTC	CSVPDGGGFVETQYF
few	TRBV13	TRBJ2-7	TRBD1	TGTGCCAGCAGCTCCTCGAGACAGGGGGCCTACGAGCAGTACTTC	CASSSSRQGAYEQYF
-	TRBV5-1	TRBJ2-7	-	TGCGCCAGCGGGGACACGGCAGGCTCCTACGAGCAGTACTTC	CASGDTAGSYEQYF
few	TRBV5-8	TRBJ1-5	-	TGTGCCAGCAGTACATATGGGCGACTAGGGGCTGGTGGGAATCAGCCCCAGCATTTT	CASSTYGRLGAGGNQPQHF
-	TRBV5-6	TRBJ2-7	TRBD1	TGTGCCAGCAGCTTGGCCGGGACAGGGCCCATCGAGCAGTACTTC	CASSLAGTGPIEQYF
-	TRBV7-7	TRBJ2-1	TRBD2	TGTGCCAGCAGCTTAAGACACGGCGGGGGGGACAATGAGCAGTTCTTC	CASSLRHGGGDNEQFF
-	TRBV29-1	TRBJ1-1	-	TGCAGCGTTGAAGGACAGCTGAACACTGAAGCTTTCTTT	CSVEGQLNTEAFF
-	TRBV12-5	TRBJ2-1	TRBD1	TGTGCTAGTGGGGGACAGCCGTCCAATGAGCAGTTCTTC	CASGGQPSNEQFF
-	TRBV4-1	TRBJ2-1	-	TGCGCCAGCAGCCAAGACGAGGAGGTATTCCGCAATGAGCAGTTCTTC	CASSQDEEVFRNEQFF
-	TRBV6-6	TRBJ2-3	-	TGTGCCAGCAGATCGGGGTCAGATACGCAGTATTTT	CASRSGSDTQYF
-	TRBV7-6	TRBJ2-7	TRBD1	TGTGCCAGCAGCTTAACGGTCAGGGGGTACGAGCAGTACTTC	CASSLTVRGYEQYF
-	TRBV6-5	TRBJ1-1	-	TGTGCCAGCAGTCACGGGGAGGCCACTGAAGCTTTCTTT	CASSHGEATEAFF
-	TRBV5-6	TRBJ1-6	TRBD1	TGTGCCAGCAGCTTGATGATCCGGGACAGGGGAAGCACCCTCCACTTT	CASSLMIRDRGSTLHF
-	TRBV23-1	TRBJ2-3	TRBD1	TGCGCCAGCAGCCATCAACACAGGGGGCGGGGGGATACGCAGTATTTT	CASSHQHRGRGDTQYF
once	TRBV11-2	TRBJ2-7	-	TGTGCCAGCAGCTTAAGATGGACTGGCTACGAGCAGTACTTC	CASSLRWTGYEQYF
-	TRBV7-2	TRBJ1-1	-	TGTGCCAGCAGTCAGGGTATGAACACTGAAGCTTTCTTT	CASSQGMNTEAFF
-	TRBV14	TRBJ2-5	TRBD2	TGTGCCAGCAGCCGGAATCTGCCCGGAGCGGGGTACCAAGAGACCCAGTACTTC	CASSRNLPGAGYQETQYF
-	TRBV9	TRBJ2-5	-	TGTGCCAGCAGCGGGGGACTCCTGGGGGAGACCCAGTACTTC	CASSGGLLGETQYF
-	TRBV7-8	TRBJ1-3	-	TGTGCCACGGGGGTTTTTGGAAACACCATATATTTT	CATGVFGNTIYF
few	TRBV7-6	TRBJ1-1	TRBD1	TGTGCCAGCAGCTCTTTGGACAGGGACACTGAAGCTTTCTTT	CASSSLDRDTEAFF
-	TRBV27	TRBJ2-7	TRBD2	TGTGCCAGCAGGTCCACTAGCGGGGTTTTCTACGAGCAGTACTTC	CASRSTSGVFYEQYF
few	TRBV6-5	TRBJ1-4	-	TGTGCCAGCAGGACCAGCGGAGAAAAACTGTTTTTT	CASRTSGEKLFF
-	TRBV7-2	TRBJ1-2	-	TGTGCCAGCAGCTTCGACAGGAGGGGCTACACCTTC	CASSFDRRGYTF
-	TRBV6-5	TRBJ1-2	-	TGTGCCAGCACTGCAGGGGTTGATCACTATGGCTACACCTTC	CASTAGVDHYGYTF
-	TRBV7-9	TRBJ2-7	TRBD1	TGTGCCAGCAGCTTAGGGTATGGGGACAGGGTCCACGAGCAGTACTTC	CASSLGYGDRVHEQYF
-	TRBV4-1	TRBJ2-6	TRBD2	TGCGCCAGCAGCCAAGAAGCGGGGGCGGGAGGGGCCAACGTCCTGACTTTC	CASSQEAGAGGANVLTF
-	TRBV15	TRBJ1-1	-	TGTGCCACCAGCAGTGGGGAGGTCACTGAAGCTTTCTTT	CATSSGEVTEAFF
-	TRBV29-1	TRBJ1-1	-	TGCAGCGGCGGACAGAGCACTGAAGCTTTCTTT	CSGGQSTEAFF
-	TRBV19	TRBJ1-5	TRBD1	TGTGCCAGTAGTATTACAGGGGTAGTGGGTCAGCCCCAGCATTTT	CASSITGVVGQPQHF